This TCR beta chain stems from a study of T cell repertoires in cytomegalovirus infection. With 6 bases clipped from V and 5 bases from J, the junction kept 3 bases outside the gene matches. CDR1 is SGHVS, CDR2 FNYEAQ, per germline. The length of the CDR3 is 13 residues. In this sample, this clonotype turned up many times. TCRdb re-called the reads through MiXCR, storing one row per CDR3 protein. Among under 800,000 distinct CDR3 sequences listed, roughly 26% were seen once. The origin of this receptor is a human donor in good health (CMV status not recorded). Some clones in this sample may be carry-over from other donors' samples. Source material: CD8+ T cells from PBMCs. V usage is TRBV7-6 and J usage is TRBJ2-5; 10 bases are shared with TRBD1. The DNA for the CDR3 is TGTGCCAGCAGACGGGGACAGGGGGAGACCCAGTACTTC. Its protein product is CASRRGQGETQYF.